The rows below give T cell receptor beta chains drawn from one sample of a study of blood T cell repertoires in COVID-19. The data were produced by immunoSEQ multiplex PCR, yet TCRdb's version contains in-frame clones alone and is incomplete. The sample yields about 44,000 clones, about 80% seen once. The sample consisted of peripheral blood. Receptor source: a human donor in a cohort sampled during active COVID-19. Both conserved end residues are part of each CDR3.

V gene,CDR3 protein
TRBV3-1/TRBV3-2,CASSQGTNTYEQYF
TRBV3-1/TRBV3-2,CASSQPLAGGQHLEFF
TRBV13,CASTDLTINTGELFF
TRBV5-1,CASSYIAGGSDTQYF
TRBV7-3,CASSRQTSDTQYF
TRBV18,CASSPRGVGQNTEAFF
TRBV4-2,CASSQEEGAHGSPLHF
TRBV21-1,CASHNRNYGYTF
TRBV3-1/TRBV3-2,CASSQRTADYGYTF
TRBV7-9,CASSFSGGGTEAFF
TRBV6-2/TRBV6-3,CASSYSRQGLKGQPQHF
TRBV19,CASSMGTSATYEQYF
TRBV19,CASSIVLRDRANEKLFF
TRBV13,CARPPRRGWDEQFF
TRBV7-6,CASSLGGFRGNEQFF
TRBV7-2,CAWKQGRNSPLHF
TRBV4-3,CASSHDLLTGPGSSPLHF
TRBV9,CASSVGLTGNSGNTIYF
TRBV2,CASSELTGWYTEAFF
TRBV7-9,CASLGGAVGANTEAFF